This entry describes one T cell receptor beta chain. The study drew donors from healthy Caucasian individuals in Russia aged roughly 6 to 90. A second PCR, run for about 7 to 11 cycles, used a sample-barcoded 5' primer plus a J-beta primer mix. MiXCR, run by TCRdb on the 5' RACE reads, gives a single entry per CDR3 protein. The table lists 650,000 or so distinct CDR3 sequences, 40% to 65% of them singletons. This sample was included in a study of blood T cells in healthy people across ages. Unmatched junction bases numbered 6, after V lost 4 bases and J lost 8 bases. Germline CDR1 is MNHNY and CDR2 is SVGAGI (reference sequence). The CDR3 extends over 14 amino acids.

Source material: blood. The sequence derives from a woman of 80 years or more in good health. The J gene is TRBJ2-1, the V gene TRBV6-6; TRBD2 matches at 9 bases. For the CDR3, the DNA is TGTGCCAGCAGTTTTCCGGCGGGAGGGGATGAGCAGTTCTTC. Amino acid sequence: CASSFPAGGDEQFF.